This entry describes one T cell receptor (beta chain). Blood PBMC samples: pre-vaccination, two weeks post third vaccination, and at tumor progression. The data were taken from a study of glioma-infiltrating T cells after dendritic cell vaccination. Deletions cut 7 bases from V and 3 bases from J, with 12 bases between. Germline assignment: CDR1 MNHEY and CDR2 SVGAGI. The CDR3 runs 13 residues. The PCR used 60 V beta and 13 J beta primers. Libraries were prepared by immunoSEQ multiplex PCR; TCRdb keeps only in-frame clonotypes and omits some of them. The top ten clones hold 6.5% to 10% of a sample with tens of thousands of clones, 81% of them seen once.

The receptor was derived from a human donor with glioblastoma. The material was blood, obtained before dendritic cell vaccination. V is TRBV6-5 and J is TRBJ1-2; D gene ambiguous. As DNA, the CDR3 is TGTGCCAGCACCCCCCAGTCCCACTATGGCTACACCTTC. Encoded protein: CASTPQSHYGYTF.